This T cell receptor beta chain comes out of a study of breast tumors, draining lymph nodes, adjacent tissues. Axillary draining lymph nodes of breast cancer patients supplied the node samples. V was clipped by 5 bases and J by 5 bases, with 15 bases between them. The CDR3 is 14 residues long. Germline CDR1 SEHNR, CDR2 FQNEAQ (reference sequence). TCRdb reprocessed the multiplex PCR reads with MiXCR, giving one entry per CDR3 protein. Among 200,000 to 250,000 distinct CDR3 sequences listed, approximately 36% were seen once. The sequence came from a female donor with breast cancer. Some clones in this sample may be carry-over from other donors' samples. What was sequenced was axillary lymph node tissue. The rearrangement links TRBV7-9 to TRBJ2-5; weak D call: TRBD1 (5 bases). The CDR3 coding sequence is TGTGCCAGCAGCCCGGGTCGGAAGGGGGAGACCCAGTACTTC. Its translation: CASSPGRKGETQYF.